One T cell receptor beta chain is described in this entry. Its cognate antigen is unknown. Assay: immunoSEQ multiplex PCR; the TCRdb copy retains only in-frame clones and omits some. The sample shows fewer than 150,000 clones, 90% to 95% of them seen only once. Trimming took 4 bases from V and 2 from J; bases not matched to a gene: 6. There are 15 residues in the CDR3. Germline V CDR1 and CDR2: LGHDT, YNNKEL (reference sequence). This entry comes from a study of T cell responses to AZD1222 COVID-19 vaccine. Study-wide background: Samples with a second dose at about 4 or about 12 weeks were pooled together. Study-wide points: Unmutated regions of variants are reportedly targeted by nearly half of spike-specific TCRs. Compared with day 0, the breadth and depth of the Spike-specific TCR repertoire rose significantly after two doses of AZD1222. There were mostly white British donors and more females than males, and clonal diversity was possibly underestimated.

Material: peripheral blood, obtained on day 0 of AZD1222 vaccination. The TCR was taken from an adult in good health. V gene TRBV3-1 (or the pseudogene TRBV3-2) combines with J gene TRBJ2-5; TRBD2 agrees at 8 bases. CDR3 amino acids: CASSPYGTRQETQYF. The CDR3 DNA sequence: TGTGCCAGCAGCCCCTATGGGACTAGACAAGAGACCCAGTACTTC.